A single sample gave rise to the 28 T cell receptor beta chains below, sequenced in a study of T cell changes during pregnancy in multiple sclerosis. Only in-frame clones appear in the TCRdb table, and some are missing; sequencing was by immunoSEQ multiplex PCR. Of about 28,000 clones in the sample, roughly 89% are singletons; the top ten hold approximately 0.79%. The material sequenced was CD4+ T cells from peripheral blood mononuclear cells, taken in the second trimester of pregnancy. The receptors shown here come from a female donor with multiple sclerosis, enrolled in a pregnancy study.

This chain uses TRBV5-6 with TRBJ2-7; weak D call: TRBD1 (7 bases). The CDR3 contains 17 residues. V was trimmed by 4 bases and J by 2 bases, leaving 22 bases between them. Germline loops: CDR1 SGHDT, CDR2 YYEEEE. The CDR3 protein is CASSLYRGGALPYEQYF. DNA of the CDR3: TGTGCCAGCAGCCTATACAGGGGAGGTGCCCTTCCCTACGAGCAGTACTTC.

The chain links TRBV6-1 to TRBJ1-4; D possibly corresponds to TRBD1 (6 bases). Trimming took off 7 bases at V and 6 bases at J, with 18 bases between the two ends. Germline assignment: CDR1 MNHNS and CDR2 SASEGT. The CDR3 consists of 15 residues. Written as DNA, the CDR3 is TGTGCCAGCATGAACAGGGTGCATGGTGATGAAAAACTGTTTTTT. The encoded protein is CASMNRVHGDEKLFF.

The chain uses TRBV11-2 and TRBJ1-3; D uncertain. Deletions cut 7 bases from V and 0 bases from J, with 13 bases between. The CDR3 spans 15 residues. Germline V gene sequence: CDR1 SGHAT, CDR2 FQNNGV. The CDR3 DNA sequence: TGTGCCAGCACCCCCGAGAGCCACTCTGGAAACACCATATATTTT. Protein product: CASTPESHSGNTIYF.

The chain joins TRBV30 to TRBJ1-2; 8 nucleotides agree with TRBD1. There are 13 residues in the CDR3. The J segment lost 4 bases and the V segment lost 4 bases, leaving 5 bases of the junction unmatched. Germline loops: CDR1 GTSNPN, CDR2 SVGIG (reference sequence). The CDR3 region is CAWNRDRPYGYTF. CDR3 in DNA: TGTGCCTGGAACCGGGACAGGCCCTATGGCTACACCTTC.

The V gene is TRBV7-8, the J gene TRBJ2-5; maybe TRBD1 (5 bases). Trimming pared 5 bases from V and 0 bases from J, leaving 13 bases between. This CDR3 spans 15 amino acids. Germline V gives CDR1 SGHVS, CDR2 FQNEAQ. In DNA, the CDR3 is TGTGCCAGCAGCCTACTCGCACAGGACCAAGAGACCCAGTACTTC. It translates to CASSLLAQDQETQYF.

The chain is built from TRBV5-4 and TRBJ1-2, with TRBD1 identical over 9 bases. The CDR3 consists of 16 residues. V trimming: 0 bases; J trimming: 7 bases; junction bases outside the gene matches: 10. The germline gives CDR1 SGHNT, CDR2 YYREEE (reference sequence). The CDR3 DNA reads TGTGCCAGCAGCTTGGCTCCCCCGGGACAGGGCCCTGGCTACACCTTC. Protein sequence: CASSLAPPGQGPGYTF.

The V gene is TRBV5-4, the J gene TRBJ1-2; maybe TRBD1 (5 bases). The V and J ends lost 1 base and 4 bases respectively, with 8 bases between them. The CDR3 contains 13 residues. CDR1 SGHNT and CDR2 YYREEE come from the germline V gene (reference sequence). The CDR3 region has the DNA TGTGCCAGCAGCTTGACAGGCCTCTATGGCTACACCTTC. It codes for CASSLTGLYGYTF.

This chain connects TRBV6-1 to TRBJ1-5, with no clear D. The V end was cut by 4 bases, the J end by 5 bases, with 6 bases between. Per the germline V gene, CDR1 is MNHNS and CDR2 is SASEGT. CDR3 size: 12 residues. Written as DNA, the CDR3 is TGTGCCAGCAGTGGAGGCTATCAGCCCCAGCATTTT. Protein sequence: CASSGGYQPQHF.

The chain uses TRBV15 and TRBJ1-2, with a possible D match to TRBD1 (6 bases). Germline V gene lookup returns CDR1 LNHNV and CDR2 YYDKDF (reference sequence). The CDR3 is made up of 13 amino acids. With 6 bases removed from V and 2 bases from J, the gap between germline ends came to 10 bases. This CDR3 reads CATSFQGNYGYTF. The DNA for the CDR3 is TGTGCCACCAGTTTTCAGGGGAACTATGGCTACACCTTC. Supplemented by reference TRBV15 and TRBJ1-2, the full variable domain reads DAMVIQNPRYQVTQFGKPVTLSCSQTLNHNVMYWYQQKSSQAPKLLFHYYDKDFNNEADTPDNFQSRRPNTSFCFLDIRSPGLGDTAMYLCATSFQGNYGYTFGSGTRLTVV.

The gene calls are TRBV5-1 and TRBJ1-6; 8 nucleotides align to TRBD1. This CDR3 has 14 amino acids. Germline V lookup: CDR1 SGHRS, CDR2 YFSETQ. V lost 3 bases to trimming and J lost 9 bases; unmatched junction nucleotides: 5. The CDR3 protein is CASSSSGGVSPLHF. DNA for the CDR3: TGCGCCAGCAGCTCTTCAGGGGGCGTTTCACCCCTCCACTTT.

The genes are TRBV28 and TRBJ1-4, with a tentative D call TRBD1 (6 bases). The CDR3 spans 15 residues. V gave up 1 base and J gave up 8 bases, with 14 bases separating them. Germline V CDR1 and CDR2: MDHEN, SYDVKM. This CDR3 reads CASSLLNRVEEKLFF. The CDR3 nucleotides read TGTGCCAGCAGTTTATTGAACAGGGTGGAGGAAAAACTGTTTTTT.

CDR3 loop: CAIRGTTNEKLFF. The CDR3 nucleotides are TGTGCCATCAGGGGCACCACTAATGAAAAACTGTTTTTT. This chain connects TRBV10-3 to TRBJ1-4; no reliable D call. The germline gives CDR1 ENHRY, CDR2 SYGVKD. Trimming took 6 bases from V and 2 from J, leaving 7 bases between them. This CDR3 comprises 13 residues.

This sequence joins TRBV5-5 and TRBJ1-2; weak D call: TRBD1 (5 bases). From germline, CDR1 is SGHKS and CDR2 YYEKEE (reference sequence). The CDR3 runs to 15 residues. Trimming took off 0 bases at V and 9 bases at J, with 18 bases between the two ends. CDR3 loop: CASSLEAGTAMRYTF. The CDR3 bases are TGTGCCAGCAGCTTGGAGGCCGGGACTGCTATGCGCTACACCTTC.

The J gene is TRBJ2-7, the V gene TRBV18; a possible D gene is TRBD1 (5 bases). V was cut by 4 bases and J by 2 bases, with 12 bases left in between. The CDR3 is 14 residues long. Germline CDR1 and CDR2: KGHSH and LQKENI. As DNA, the CDR3 is TGTGCCAGCTCACAAGGGGCTCGAACCTACGAGCAGTACTTC. Its translation: CASSQGARTYEQYF.

In this sample, this clone turned up once. The genes are TRBV5-1 and TRBJ1-4; TRBD1 agrees at 9 bases. Germline V gives CDR1 SGHRS, CDR2 YFSETQ. The CDR3 runs to 15 residues. V lost 7 bases and J lost 7; bases outside the gene matches: 11. The CDR3 spells CASAGTGTRGEKLFF. Written as DNA, the CDR3 is TGCGCCAGCGCCGGGACAGGGACACGGGGTGAAAAACTGTTTTTT.

This rearrangement joins TRBV7-2 to TRBJ2-5; 14 positions match TRBD2. Germline CDR1 is SGHTA and CDR2 is FQGNSA. The CDR3 has 14 amino acids. V lost 6 bases to trimming and J lost 7 bases; unmatched junction nucleotides: 4. The CDR3 region has the DNA TGTGCCAGCAGGTCCGGGACTAGCGGGGGGACCCAGTACTTC. Protein: CASRSGTSGGTQYF.

CDR3 in DNA: TGTGCCAGCTCGAAACGGGAGGGGCAAGAGACCCAGTACTTC. This sequence encodes CASSKREGQETQYF. The rearrangement joins TRBV18 to TRBJ2-5; the match to TRBD2 covers 8 bases. Germline-derived CDR1 and CDR2 are KGHSH and LQKENI. Unmatched junction bases numbered 5, after V lost 6 bases and J lost 2 bases. This CDR3 contains 14 residues.

The J gene is TRBJ1-1, the V gene TRBV9, with unresolved D. Germline V gene lookup returns CDR1 SGDLS and CDR2 YYNGEE. The ends were cut back, 0 bases at V and 1 base at J, with 7 bases in the middle. The CDR3 totals 14 residues. The CDR3 sequence: CASSVGNRNTEAFF. CDR3 coding DNA: TGTGCCAGCAGCGTAGGTAACAGGAACACTGAAGCTTTCTTT.

This clone was seen once. The rearrangement links TRBV19 to TRBJ1-2, with TRBD1 matching over 9 bases. There are 14 residues in the CDR3. V was pared by 11 bases and J by 8 bases, with 15 bases of the junction left unmatched. Germline V gene data show CDR1 as LNHDA and CDR2 as SQIVND (reference sequence). CDR3: CAAQRTGQGGGYTF. DNA of the CDR3: TGTGCCGCGCAGCGCACGGGACAGGGTGGAGGCTACACCTTC.

The chain carries TRBV5-6 and TRBJ1-5; 9 nucleotides match TRBD1. J gave up 11 bases and V 4 bases, and 10 bases lay outside the gene matches. CDR1 and CDR2 from the germline V gene are SGHDT and YYEEEE. This CDR3 region has 14 residues. CDR3 in DNA: TGTGCCAGCAGCGGGGACAGGGACGGTGGGGCCCAGCATTTT. This encodes CASSGDRDGGAQHF.

This clone has just one count. The chain couples TRBV5-4 to TRBJ2-3; D unresolved. This CDR3 region has 14 residues. Germline assignment: CDR1 SGHNT and CDR2 YYREEE (reference sequence). Trimming stripped 1 base from V and 5 bases from J, with 11 bases between. The CDR3 coding sequence is TGTGCCAGCAGCTTGCGCGGTATTAGAGATACGCAGTATTTT. This sequence encodes CASSLRGIRDTQYF.

This clone came up a few times. The gene calls are TRBV4-3 and TRBJ1-4; 7 nucleotides agree with TRBD1. Germline V gene data show CDR1 as LGHNA and CDR2 as YSLEER. The length of the CDR3 is 15 residues. Trimming at V came to 1 base and at J to 7 bases, leaving 6 bases not matched to a gene. In nucleotides, the CDR3 is TGCGCCAGCAGCCAAGTACAGGGGTGGAGTGAAAAACTGTTTTTT. This translates into CASSQVQGWSEKLFF.

The table lists this clone with a few counts. V is TRBV7-2 and J is TRBJ1-2; no reliable D call. V gave up 5 bases and J gave up 1 base, with 8 bases separating them. There are 13 residues in the CDR3. Germline values: CDR1 SGHTA, CDR2 FQGNSA. The CDR3 sequence: CASSGGYNYGYTF. The CDR3 nucleotides read TGTGCCAGCAGCGGCGGATATAACTATGGCTACACCTTC.

V and J are TRBV18 and TRBJ1-1; 8 bases line up with TRBD1. The CDR3 length is 15 residues. The J segment lost 3 bases and the V segment lost 4 bases, leaving 7 bases of the junction unmatched. Germline CDR1 KGHSH, CDR2 LQKENI. The CDR3 nucleotides read TGTGCCAGCTCACATAAGGACAGGGTTCACACTGAAGCTTTCTTT. Translation: CASSHKDRVHTEAFF.

This clone showed up just a few times. The gene calls are TRBV6-5 and TRBJ1-5; D unclear. V lost 2 bases and J 3 bases, leaving 5 bases between the germline ends. The CDR3 totals 13 residues. CDR1 and CDR2 from the germline V gene are MNHEY and SVGAGI. The chain's CDR3 is CASSYRSNQPQHF. CDR3 DNA sequence: TGTGCCAGCAGTTACCGTTCCAATCAGCCCCAGCATTTT.

The gene calls are TRBV21-1 and TRBJ2-7; no check of the table's D call, TRBD2, against the DNA was made. TRBV21-1 represents a pseudogene. This CDR3 contains 17 residues. The chain's CDR3 is CASSNATRLYRLYEQYF. CDR3 nucleotide sequence: TGTGCCAGCAGCAACGCCACCCGTCTATACCGACTCTACGAGCAGTACTTC.

The CDR3 DNA follows: TGTGCCAGCAGCCCTGGCAGGACAGGGGGTCCAGATACGCAGTATTTT. Translation: CASSPGRTGGPDTQYF. The chain employs TRBV7-8 and TRBJ2-3; 10 nucleotides match TRBD1. V shed 5 bases and J 4 bases; nucleotides not matched to a gene: 9. This CDR3 has 16 residues. The germline CDR1 and CDR2 sequences are SGHVS and FQNEAQ.

This clone came up once. This chain joins TRBV19 and TRBJ2-6; TRBD1 matches at 10 bases. The ends lost 7 bases at V and 2 bases at J; junction bases unmatched: 8. In germline, CDR1 is LNHDA, CDR2 SQIVND (reference sequence). The CDR3 is 17 amino acids. CDR3 amino acids: CASTLTGGRAGANVLTF. The CDR3 DNA reads TGTGCCAGTACCCTGACAGGGGGCCGGGCTGGGGCCAACGTCCTGACTTTC.